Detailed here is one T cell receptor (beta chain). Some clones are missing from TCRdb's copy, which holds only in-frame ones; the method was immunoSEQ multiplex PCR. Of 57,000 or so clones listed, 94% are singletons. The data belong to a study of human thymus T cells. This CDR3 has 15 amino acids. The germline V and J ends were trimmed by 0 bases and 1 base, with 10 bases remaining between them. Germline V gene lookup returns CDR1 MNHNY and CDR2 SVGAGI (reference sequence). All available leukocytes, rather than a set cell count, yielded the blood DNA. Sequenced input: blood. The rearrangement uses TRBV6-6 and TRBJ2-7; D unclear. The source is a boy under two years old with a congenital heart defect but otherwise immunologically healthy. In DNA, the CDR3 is TGTGCCAGCAGTTACTCGATTCTGGGGTCCTACGAGCAGTACTTC. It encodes CASSYSILGSYEQYF.